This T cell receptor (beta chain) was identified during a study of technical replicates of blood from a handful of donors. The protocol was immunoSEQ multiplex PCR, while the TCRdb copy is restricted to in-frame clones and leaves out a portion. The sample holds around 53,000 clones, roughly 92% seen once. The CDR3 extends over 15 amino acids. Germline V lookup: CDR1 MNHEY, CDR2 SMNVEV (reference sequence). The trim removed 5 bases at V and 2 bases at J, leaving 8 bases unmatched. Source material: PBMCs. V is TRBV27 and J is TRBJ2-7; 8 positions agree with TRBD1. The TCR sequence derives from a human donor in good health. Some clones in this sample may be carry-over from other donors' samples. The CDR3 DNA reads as TGTGCCAGCAGTCTGACAGGGGATGGGGCCTACGAGCAGTACTTC. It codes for CASSLTGDGAYEQYF.